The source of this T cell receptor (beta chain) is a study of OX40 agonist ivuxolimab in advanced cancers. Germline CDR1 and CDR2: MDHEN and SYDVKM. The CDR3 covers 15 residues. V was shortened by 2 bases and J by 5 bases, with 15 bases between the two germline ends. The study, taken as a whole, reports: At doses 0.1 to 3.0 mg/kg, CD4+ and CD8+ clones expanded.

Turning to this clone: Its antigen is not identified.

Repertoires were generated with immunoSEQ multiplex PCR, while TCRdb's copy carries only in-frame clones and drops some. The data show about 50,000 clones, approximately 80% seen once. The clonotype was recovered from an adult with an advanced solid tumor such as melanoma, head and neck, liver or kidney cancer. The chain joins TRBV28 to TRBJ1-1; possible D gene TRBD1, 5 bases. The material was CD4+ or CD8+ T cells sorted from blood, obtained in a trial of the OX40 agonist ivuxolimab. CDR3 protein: CASSLLGRAWTEAFF. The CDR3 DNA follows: TGTGCCAGCAGTTTACTGGGCAGGGCTTGGACTGAAGCTTTCTTT.